The 8 T cell receptor beta chains listed next were all sequenced from one sample in a study of T-cell memory formation after mild COVID-19. TCRdb re-called the 5' RACE reads through MiXCR, storing one row per CDR3 protein. The profile shows about 250,000 distinct CDR3 sequences, roughly 14% of them singletons. The specimen was PBMCs or a T cell subset sorted from them (not recorded which). The receptors come from an adult woman who had mild COVID-19 (a few samples of this study predate the infection). Cell type and time point are not known.

The V and J genes are TRBV12-3 or TRBV12-4 and TRBJ2-5; 14 bases align to TRBD2. The length of the CDR3 is 16 residues. J lost 2 bases, V lost 6 bases, and 5 bases had no gene match. CDR3 protein: CASRRTSGGRQETQYF. The CDR3 region has the DNA TGTGCCAGCAGGCGGACTAGCGGGGGGCGGCAAGAGACCCAGTACTTC.

The CDR3 protein is CASTPVDEQFF. The CDR3 DNA follows: TGTGCCAGCACCCCGGTGGATGAGCAGTTCTTC. The V and J genes are TRBV2 and TRBJ2-1, with unresolved D. Germline values: CDR1 SNHLY, CDR2 FYNNEI. This CDR3 spans 11 amino acids. Between the trimmed V and J ends, which lost 7 bases and 8 bases, there was a span of 9 bases.

This clonotype was seen a few times. The gene calls are TRBV9 and TRBJ1-6, with 8 bases that match TRBD1. J lost 3 bases, V lost 4 bases, and 6 bases had no gene match. Germline CDR1 SGDLS, CDR2 YYNGEE. There are 16 residues in the CDR3. This CDR3 reads CASSSDRGSYNSPLHF. CDR3 in DNA: TGTGCCAGCAGCTCCGACAGGGGAAGCTATAATTCACCCCTCCACTTT.

This clonotype was counted a few times. The chain carries TRBV7-9 and TRBJ1-1; 7 bases fit TRBD1. Germline CDR1 is SEHNR and CDR2 is FQNEAQ (reference sequence). The CDR3 contains 16 residues. Trimming removed 5 bases from V and 0 bases from J; junction bases left unmatched: 9. The CDR3 DNA reads TGTGCCAGCAGCCTCCCGACAGGGCTGATGAACACTGAAGCTTTCTTT. Translated, it gives CASSLPTGLMNTEAFF.

This clonotype was seen a few times. The chain uses TRBV12-3 or TRBV12-4 and TRBJ2-1; 12 bases fit TRBD1. The CDR3 runs 16 residues. The V segment lost 3 bases and the J segment 8 bases; nucleotides outside the gene matches: 8. The CDR3 loop reads CASSFGTGGNWDEQFF. DNA for the CDR3: TGTGCCAGCAGTTTTGGGACAGGGGGCAATTGGGATGAGCAGTTCTTC.

This clonotype was counted a few times. The chain has TRBV25-1 and TRBJ2-5; perhaps TRBD1 as D (6 bases). V lost 3 bases and J 3 bases, leaving 11 bases between the germline ends. Germline V CDR1 and CDR2: MGHDK, SYGVNS. The CDR3 covers 14 residues. Here the CDR3 DNA reads TGTGCCAGCAGTGAGGGGGCAGGTAAAGAGACCCAGTACTTC. It codes for CASSEGAGKETQYF.

This clonotype has a handful of counts. The rearrangement joins TRBV6-2 or TRBV6-3 to TRBJ2-7; D might be TRBD1 (6 bases). Trimming left V 11 bases short and J 4 bases short, with 12 bases between. The CDR3 has 11 residues. Germline loops: CDR1 MNHEY, CDR2 SVGEGT. CDR3 residues: CAAGDLYEQYF. In DNA form, the CDR3 reads TGTGCCGCAGGGGATCTATACGAGCAGTACTTC.

The rearrangement uses TRBV20-1 and TRBJ2-3, with a possible D match to TRBD2 (6 bases). Trimming cost V 1 base and J 4 bases, with 12 bases left between them. The CDR3 spans 14 residues. Germline values: CDR1 DFQATT, CDR2 SNEGSKA (reference sequence). CDR3 sequence (DNA): TGCAGTGCTAGAGGAATAGGAGGGGCAGATACGCAGTATTTT. As protein: CSARGIGGADTQYF.